This entry features one TCR beta chain sequence. This specimen belongs to a study of blood T cell repertoires in COVID-19. The overall study: Spain, Italy and the United States supplied samples that represented acute and convalescent COVID-19. PBMCs, B-cell-depleted T cells, or T cells were the source of the cDNA or gDNA that made up the material.

The CDR3 is 18 amino acids. Trimming took 0 bases from V and 2 from J, leaving 19 bases between them. Germline V gene lookup returns CDR1 SEHNR and CDR2 FQNEAQ (reference sequence). Original data processing: Estimated nucleated cell counts came from reference gene primer amplification. Sequencing was performed with immunoSEQ multiplex PCR; in TCRdb, only in-frame clones are kept and a portion is missing. For V, J and clone size, that table is used; D and trimming come from the DNA. This sample has 45,000 to 55,000 clones, with roughly 83% found just once. This receptor was taken from a human donor in a cohort sampled during active COVID-19. The sequenced sample was peripheral blood. The gene calls are TRBV7-9 and TRBJ2-5; a weak D match, TRBD1 (6 bases). Here the CDR3 DNA reads TGTGCCAGCAGCTTAGCGAGAAGCCAGGGGCCGATGCAAGAGACCCAGTACTTC. Residues: CASSLARSQGPMQETQYF.